The 19 T cell receptor beta chains reported below all come from one sample, sequenced in a study of early T cells in non-severe SARS-CoV-2 infection (dated by TCRdb to the early 2020s). Libraries were constructed by 5' RACE. TCRdb names NextSeq 500 as the instrument used. TCRdb reran the public reads through fastp at Q25 and MiXCR, keeping productive beta chains. Duplicate CDR3 protein sequences are folded into a single record with the most common DNA and genes. The sample yields about 22,000 distinct CDR3 sequences; approximately 4.6% were counted once. The ten largest clones capture approximately 15% of the sample. Sequencing was done on a sample of whole blood. The receptors stem from an adult who was a healthcare worker with PCR-confirmed SARS-CoV-2 infection or an uninfected control (not recorded which).

The V and J genes are TRBV12-3 or TRBV12-4 and TRBJ2-2; D not certain. V was trimmed by 6 bases and J by 0 bases, leaving 14 bases between them. The CDR3 is made up of 16 amino acids. CDR3 nucleotide sequence: TGTGCCAGCAGACTTCACTCAGCTTCGAACACCGGGGAGCTGTTTTTT. Encoded protein: CASRLHSASNTGELFF.

This clonotype was recorded at least ten times. This chain uses TRBV28 with TRBJ1-2, with 8 bases that match TRBD1. CDR1 and CDR2 from the germline V gene are MDHEN and SYDVKM. The CDR3 length is 16 residues. The V and J ends lost 3 bases and 1 base, in that order; junction bases with no gene match: 7. CDR3 protein: CASSFRRGLHNYGYTF. The CDR3 coding sequence is TGTGCCAGCAGTTTTCGCAGGGGGCTTCATAACTATGGCTACACCTTC.

Only a few counts were recorded for this clonotype. This sequence joins TRBV3-1 and TRBJ1-1; D unclear. This CDR3 is 13 amino acids long. Trimming left V 4 bases short and J 3 bases short, with 9 bases between. Germline CDR1 and CDR2: LGHDT and YNNKEL (reference sequence). CDR3 region: CASSRKVDTEAFF. CDR3 nucleotides: TGTGCCAGCAGCCGAAAGGTTGACACTGAAGCTTTCTTT.

V gene TRBV24-1 combines with J gene TRBJ2-3; perhaps TRBD2 as D (5 bases). From germline, CDR1 is KGHDR and CDR2 SFDVKD. The CDR3 length is 16 residues. V shed 1 base and J shed 3 bases, with 13 bases lying between them. The CDR3, as DNA: TGTGCCACCAGTGATTTCGGTAGCGATGGGACAGATACGCAGTATTTT. This sequence encodes CATSDFGSDGTDTQYF.

This clonotype was observed many times. V is TRBV28 and J is TRBJ1-1; 7 bases agree with TRBD1. Trimming removed 8 bases from V and 1 base from J; junction bases left unmatched: 10. There are 15 residues in the CDR3. Looked up from germline, CDR1 is MDHEN and CDR2 is SYDVKM. CDR3 bases: TGTGCCAGCCACTCGGGGGGACAGAGGAACACTGAAGCTTTCTTT. This gives the protein CASHSGGQRNTEAFF.

This clonotype was detected many times. V is TRBV7-9 and J is TRBJ1-5; D is unclear. This CDR3 is built from 14 residues. Germline-derived CDR1 and CDR2 are SEHNR and FQNEAQ (reference sequence). Trimming took off 5 bases at V and 1 base at J, with 9 bases between the two ends. For the CDR3, the DNA is TGTGCCAGCAGCATTGACGGGAGCAATCAGCCCCAGCATTTT. Translating gives CASSIDGSNQPQHF.

This rearrangement joins TRBV5-1 to TRBJ2-6, with 7 bases aligning to TRBD1. J lost 4 bases, V lost 4 bases, and 17 bases had no gene match. The CDR3 extends over 19 amino acids. Germline lookup yields CDR1 SGHRS and CDR2 YFSETQ. The CDR3 here is CASSLYYSRQGSGANVLTF. The CDR3 nucleotides are TGCGCCAGCAGCCTCTATTACTCGAGACAGGGTTCCGGGGCCAACGTCCTGACTTTC.

This clonotype was counted many times. This sequence joins TRBV29-1 and TRBJ2-1; TRBD1 aligns across 7 bases. This CDR3 has 13 residues. V lost 1 base to trimming and J lost 7 bases; unmatched junction nucleotides: 4. Germline assignment: CDR1 SQVTM and CDR2 ANQGSEA. CDR3 sequence reads: CSVEGQGLNEQFF. CDR3 in DNA: TGCAGCGTTGAAGGACAGGGTTTGAATGAGCAGTTCTTC.

This clonotype was observed many times. This could be a read error, since a much larger clone is one nucleotide away. The chain employs TRBV5-1 and TRBJ1-3, with a tentative D call TRBD1 (5 bases). The CDR3 contains 14 residues. Germline V gene lookup returns CDR1 SGHRS and CDR2 YFSETQ. With 4 bases removed from V and 6 bases from J, the gap between germline ends came to 14 bases. CDR3 residues: CASSEGGTENTIYF. CDR3 DNA: TGCGCCAGCAGCGAGGGCGGGACTGAAAACACCATATATTTT. Combining the CDR3 with reference TRBV5-1 and TRBJ1-3 gives the whole variable domain KAGVTQTPRYLIKTRGQQVTLSCSPISGHRSVSWYQQTPGQGLQFLFEYFSETQRNKGNFPGRFSGRQFSNSRSEMNVSTLELGDSALYLCASSEGGTENTIYFGEGSWLTVV.

This clonotype has more than one count but fewer than ten. The chain recombines TRBV6-6 with TRBJ1-1, with D hard to call. Trimming took off 2 bases at V and 4 bases at J, with 8 bases between the two ends. The CDR3 is made up of 13 amino acids. The germline V gene has CDR1 MNHNY and CDR2 SVGAGI (reference sequence). The DNA of the CDR3 is TGTGCCAGCAGTTACGAACGAGGCACTGAAGCTTTCTTT. It encodes CASSYERGTEAFF.

This chain connects TRBV6-2 or TRBV6-3 to TRBJ1-2; the D gene is possibly TRBD1 (5 bases). V lost 5 bases and J lost 4, with 17 bases in between. CDR1 and CDR2 (germline): MNHEY, SVGEGT. There are 15 residues in the CDR3. This chain's CDR3 is CASSTSPGRIYGYTF. As DNA, the CDR3 is TGTGCCAGCAGTACCTCACCGGGACGGATCTATGGCTACACCTTC.

This clonotype has a handful of counts. The V call is TRBV2, the J call TRBJ2-2; 8 nucleotides agree with TRBD1. The germline V gene has CDR1 SNHLY and CDR2 FYNNEI. The V and J ends lost 5 bases and 6 bases, in that order; junction bases with no gene match: 2. The CDR3 extends over 13 amino acids. CDR3 amino acids: CASSRQGSGELFF. CDR3 in DNA: TGTGCCAGCAGTCGACAGGGGTCCGGGGAGCTGTTTTTT.

In this sample, this clonotype turned up many times. The rearrangement links TRBV6-2 or TRBV6-3 to TRBJ1-1; no definite D call. Germline CDR1 reads MNHEY; CDR2 reads SVGEGT. The CDR3 has 11 residues. V lost 4 bases and J lost 10, with 10 bases in between. Here the CDR3 reads CASSLGTRAFF. The CDR3 DNA is TGTGCCAGCAGTTTAGGCACACGAGCTTTCTTT.

There are many counts of this clonotype. The chain uses TRBV12-3 or TRBV12-4 and TRBJ2-3; D might be TRBD2 (6 bases). The CDR3 is 12 amino acids. Trimming took 4 bases from V and 6 from J, leaving 8 bases between them. The CDR3 bases are TGTGCCAGCAGTTACGGAGGGGATACGCAGTATTTT. Amino acids: CASSYGGDTQYF.

This clonotype has ten or more counts. The chain combines TRBV15 with TRBJ2-7, with D tentatively TRBD2 (5 bases). The germline V gene encodes CDR1 LNHNV and CDR2 YYDKDF (reference sequence). V shed 2 bases and J shed 3 bases, with 14 bases lying between them. The CDR3 extends over 15 amino acids. The CDR3 DNA follows: TGTGCCACCAGCAGACTCCGTGACGGGGTCTACGAGCAGTACTTC. It translates to CATSRLRDGVYEQYF.

The table lists this clonotype with many counts. The chain has TRBV29-1 and TRBJ2-2; 9 bases are a match to TRBD1. The germline V gene encodes CDR1 SQVTM and CDR2 ANQGSEA. J was trimmed by 4 bases and V by 6 bases; bases with no gene match: 6. CDR3 size: 14 residues. CDR3 sequence: CSVTGQGFTGELFF. CDR3 nucleotides: TGCAGCGTCACAGGACAGGGGTTCACCGGGGAGCTGTTTTTT.

The gene calls are TRBV29-1 and TRBJ2-3; 9 positions match TRBD1. V lost 6 bases to trimming and J lost 4 bases; unmatched junction nucleotides: 8. The CDR3 sequence is 14 residues long. CDR1 and CDR2 (germline): SQVTM, ANQGSEA. CDR3 bases: TGCAGCGTCCTTGGACAGGGGCCCCCAGATACGCAGTATTTT. Residues: CSVLGQGPPDTQYF.

This clonotype was recorded a few times. This chain joins TRBV2 and TRBJ2-3; 8 bases are shared with TRBD1. Germline lookup yields CDR1 SNHLY and CDR2 FYNNEI. This CDR3 spans 15 amino acids. Trimming took 5 bases from V and 4 from J; bases not matched to a gene: 8. The CDR3 is CASSKRTGLADTQYF. CDR3 DNA: TGTGCCAGCAGTAAACGGACAGGGCTTGCAGATACGCAGTATTTT.

This clonotype was seen at least ten times. The rearrangement uses TRBV18 and TRBJ1-1; D remains ambiguous. Trimming took 3 bases from V and 3 from J, leaving 14 bases between them. The CDR3 consists of 15 residues. Germline V CDR1 and CDR2: KGHSH, LQKENI. CDR3 nucleotide sequence: TGTGCCAGCTCACCCCGACCGGGATCGGACACTGAAGCTTTCTTT. Translation gives CASSPRPGSDTEAFF.